This T cell receptor beta chain was captured in a study of cytomegalovirus exposure and HLA in healthy donors. In the PCR, 60 Vbeta and 13 Jbeta primers were used. Produced via immunoSEQ multiplex PCR; TCRdb's table is partial and in-frame only. In the table there are about 120,000 clones, about 74% of which are singletons. The V end lost 0 bases, the J end lost 1 base, and 11 bases lay between the germline ends. Germline V lookup: CDR1 SGHVS, CDR2 FNYEAQ. The CDR3 runs 16 residues. The TCR originated in a woman aged 35 to 49 in good health and CMV-seropositive. The chain has TRBV7-6 and TRBJ2-3; possibly TRBD2 for D (6 bases). Material for sequencing was PBMCs. CDR3 in DNA: TGTGCCAGCAGCTTAGCGGGAGGTGAGGGCACAGATACGCAGTATTTT. Amino acids: CASSLAGGEGTDTQYF.